Below, 4 T cell receptor beta chains from the same sample are listed, as sequenced in a study of blood T cell repertoires in COVID-19 (dated by TCRdb to the early 2020s). Receptors were amplified or captured by the immunoSEQ multiplex PCR assay. Drawn from immuneACCESS, this table holds only the in-frame rearrangements with V and J called that TCRdb kept. Clones are partly lost; checked studies trace under half to an unresolved V gene and leave the rest unexplained. In this sample the table shows about 59,000 clones, roughly 78% of which occur a single time. The ten largest clones capture over 3% of the sample. Sequencing input: peripheral blood. The origin of the receptors is a man in his sixties with acute or convalescent COVID-19.

The V gene is TRBV28, the J gene TRBJ2-2, with 16 bases that match TRBD2. Germline V CDR1 and CDR2: MDHEN, SYDVKM. This CDR3 spans 17 amino acids. The trim removed 2 bases at V and 6 bases at J, leaving 3 bases unmatched. This CDR3 is CASSLKGLAGGAGELFF. CDR3 coding DNA: TGTGCCAGCAGTTTAAAGGGACTAGCGGGGGGGGCCGGGGAGCTGTTTTTT.

V gene TRBV15 combines with J gene TRBJ1-2; D remains ambiguous. This CDR3 comprises 14 residues. In germline, CDR1 is LNHNV, CDR2 YYDKDF (reference sequence). The V and J ends lost 0 bases and 4 bases respectively, with 9 bases between them. The CDR3: CATSRDLSRYGYTF. The CDR3, as DNA: TGTGCCACCAGCAGAGATCTAAGTCGCTATGGCTACACCTTC. The complete variable domain, with remaining parts taken from reference TRBV15 and TRBJ1-2, reads DAMVIQNPRYQVTQFGKPVTLSCSQTLNHNVMYWYQQKSSQAPKLLFHYYDKDFNNEADTPDNFQSRRPNTSFCFLDIRSPGLGDTAMYLCATSRDLSRYGYTFGSGTRLTVV.

The count of this clone is one. J is TRBJ2-5 and V is TRBV6-5; D uncertain. Trimming took off 4 bases at V and 1 base at J, with 16 bases between the two ends. The CDR3 has 16 amino acids. Looked up from germline, CDR1 is MNHEY and CDR2 is SVGAGI. The CDR3 DNA reads as TGTGCCAGCAGTTCCCTCCCCTCCGGAGTCCAAGAGACCCAGTACTTC. Translation gives CASSSLPSGVQETQYF.

This clone was detected only a few times. V gene TRBV7-9 combines with J gene TRBJ2-5; D is possibly TRBD2 (6 bases). The V end lost 1 base, the J end lost 2 bases, and 14 bases lay between the germline ends. CDR1 and CDR2 (germline): SEHNR, FQNEAQ (reference sequence). The CDR3 totals 16 residues. The CDR3 reads CASSLGDGSGQETQYF. Here the CDR3 DNA reads TGTGCCAGCAGCTTAGGTGACGGGAGCGGGCAAGAGACCCAGTACTTC.